This T cell receptor beta chain was identified during a study of blood T cell repertoires in COVID-19. This table comes from immunoSEQ multiplex PCR, and its TCRdb copy is limited to in-frame clones, with some not included. Of more than 200,000 clones listed, roughly 84% are singletons. The CDR3 is made up of 14 amino acids. Trimming pared 5 bases from V and 8 bases from J, leaving 18 bases between. Germline CDR1 SGHVS, CDR2 FNYEAQ. This clone was found once. The TCR comes from a man aged 25 to 40 in a cohort exposed to, infected with or recovered from COVID-19 (not recorded which). The sample comprised PBMCs or T cells enriched from blood (not recorded which). This chain links TRBV7-6 with TRBJ1-1; D remains unclear. CDR3 sequence (DNA): TGTGCCAGCAGCCCCGAAAATGGGCCCCCCGAAGCTTTCTTT. Its protein is CASSPENGPPEAFF. The variable domain in full, with the rest retrieved from reference TRBV7-6 and TRBJ1-1, is GAGVSQSPRYKVTKRGQDVALRCDPISGHVSLYWYRQALGQGPEFLTYFNYEAQQDKSGLPNDRFSAERPEGSISTLTIQRTEQRDSAMYRCASSPENGPPEAFFGQGTRLTVV.